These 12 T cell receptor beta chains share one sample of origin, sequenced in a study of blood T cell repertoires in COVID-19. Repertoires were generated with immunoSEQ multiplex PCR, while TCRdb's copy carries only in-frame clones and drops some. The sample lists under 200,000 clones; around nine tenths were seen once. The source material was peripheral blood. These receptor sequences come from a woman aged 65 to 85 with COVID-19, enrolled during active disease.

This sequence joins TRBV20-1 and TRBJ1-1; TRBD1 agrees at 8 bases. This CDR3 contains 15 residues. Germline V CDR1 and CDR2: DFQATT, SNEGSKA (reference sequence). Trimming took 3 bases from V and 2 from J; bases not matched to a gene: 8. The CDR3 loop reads CSASTTGGENTEAFF. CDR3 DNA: TGCAGTGCTAGTACCACAGGGGGTGAAAACACTGAAGCTTTCTTT.

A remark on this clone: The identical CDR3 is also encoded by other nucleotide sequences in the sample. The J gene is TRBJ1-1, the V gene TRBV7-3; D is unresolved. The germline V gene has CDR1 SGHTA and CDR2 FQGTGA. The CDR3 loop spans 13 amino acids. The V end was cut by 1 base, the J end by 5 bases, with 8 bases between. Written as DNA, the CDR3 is TGTGCCAGCAGCTTAAATCGGGATACTGAAGCTTTCTTT. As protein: CASSLNRDTEAFF.

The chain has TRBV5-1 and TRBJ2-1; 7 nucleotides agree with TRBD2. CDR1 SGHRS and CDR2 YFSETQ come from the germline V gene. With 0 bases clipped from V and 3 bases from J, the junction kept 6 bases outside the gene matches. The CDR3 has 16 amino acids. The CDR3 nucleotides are TGCGCCAGCAGCTTGGGGCTAGCGGCGGGCTACAATGAGCAGTTCTTC. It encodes CASSLGLAAGYNEQFF.

The CDR3 DNA reads TGTGCCAGCAGTTTAAATCGGTACAATCAGCCCCAGCATTTT. Its translation is CASSLNRYNQPQHF. This chain uses TRBV28 with TRBJ1-5; D gene unclear. Germline V gives CDR1 MDHEN, CDR2 SYDVKM. The ends were cut back, 2 bases at V and 3 bases at J, with 8 bases in the middle. This CDR3 has 14 residues. Using reference TRBV28 and TRBJ1-5 for the parts outside the CDR3, the full variable domain is DVKVTQSSRYLVKRTGEKVFLECVQDMDHENMFWYRQDPGLGLRLIYFSYDVKMKEKGDIPEGYSVSREKKERFSLILESASTNQTSMYLCASSLNRYNQPQHFGDGTRLSIL.

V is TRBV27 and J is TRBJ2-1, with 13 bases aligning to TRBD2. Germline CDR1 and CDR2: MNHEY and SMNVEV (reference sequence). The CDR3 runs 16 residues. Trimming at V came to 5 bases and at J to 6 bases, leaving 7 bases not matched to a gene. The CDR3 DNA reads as TGTGCCAGCAGTCCCCTGACTAGCGGGGGGTTCAATGAGCAGTTCTTC. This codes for CASSPLTSGGFNEQFF.

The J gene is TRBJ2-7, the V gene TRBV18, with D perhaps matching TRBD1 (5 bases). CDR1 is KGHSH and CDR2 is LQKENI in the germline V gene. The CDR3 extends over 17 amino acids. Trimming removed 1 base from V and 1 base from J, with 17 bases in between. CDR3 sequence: CASSPRRTRVVSYEQYF. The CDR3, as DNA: TGTGCCAGCTCACCACGGCGGACAAGGGTCGTTTCCTACGAGCAGTACTTC.

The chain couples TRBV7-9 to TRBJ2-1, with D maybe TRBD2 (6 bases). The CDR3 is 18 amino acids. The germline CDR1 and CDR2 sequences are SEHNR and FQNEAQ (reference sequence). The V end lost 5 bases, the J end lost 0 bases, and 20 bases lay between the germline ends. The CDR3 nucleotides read TGTGCCAGCAGCCCCCAGGGTTCAGCGGGTAGCTCCTACAATGAGCAGTTCTTC. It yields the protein CASSPQGSAGSSYNEQFF.

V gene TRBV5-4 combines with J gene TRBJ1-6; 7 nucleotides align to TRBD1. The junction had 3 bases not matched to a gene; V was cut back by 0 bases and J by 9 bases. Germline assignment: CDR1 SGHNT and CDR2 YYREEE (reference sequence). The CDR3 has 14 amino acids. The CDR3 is CASSLGQGVSPLHF. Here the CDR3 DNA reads TGTGCCAGCAGCTTGGGGCAGGGGGTTTCACCCCTCCACTTT.

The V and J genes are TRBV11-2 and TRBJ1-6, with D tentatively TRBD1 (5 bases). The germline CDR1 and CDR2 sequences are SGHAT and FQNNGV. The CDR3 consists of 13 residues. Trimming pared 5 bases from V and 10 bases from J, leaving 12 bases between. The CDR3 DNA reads TGTGCCAGCAGCCAGGCAGGGTACTCACCCCTCCACTTT. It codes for CASSQAGYSPLHF.

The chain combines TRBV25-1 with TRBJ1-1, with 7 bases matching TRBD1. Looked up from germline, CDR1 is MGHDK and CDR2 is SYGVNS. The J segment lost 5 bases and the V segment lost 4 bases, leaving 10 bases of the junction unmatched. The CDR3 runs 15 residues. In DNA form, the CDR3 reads TGTGCCAGCAGTGCCGCGGACAGGATGGATACTGAAGCTTTCTTT. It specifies CASSAADRMDTEAFF.

The CDR3, as DNA: TGTGCCATTCGAGGGTTCTCCGGAAACACCATATATTTT. Protein sequence: CAIRGFSGNTIYF. V and J are TRBV18 and TRBJ1-3; D gene ambiguous. Germline loops: CDR1 KGHSH, CDR2 LQKENI. The germline V and J ends were trimmed by 10 bases and 4 bases, with 14 bases remaining between them. CDR3 length equals 13 residues. The complete variable domain, with remaining parts taken from reference TRBV18 and TRBJ1-3, reads NAGVMQNPRHLVRRRGQEARLRCSPMKGHSHVYWYRQLPEEGLKFMVYLQKENIIDESGMPKERFSAEFPKEGPSILRIQQVVRGDSAAYFCAIRGFSGNTIYFGEGSWLTVV.

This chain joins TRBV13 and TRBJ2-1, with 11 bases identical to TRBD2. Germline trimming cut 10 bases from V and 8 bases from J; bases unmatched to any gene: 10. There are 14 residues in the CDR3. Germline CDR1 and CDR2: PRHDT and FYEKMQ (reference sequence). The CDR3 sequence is CATPRVAGGHEQFF. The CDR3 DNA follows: TGTGCCACCCCCAGGGTAGCGGGGGGGCATGAGCAGTTCTTC.